A selection of T cell receptor beta chains follows, all from one sample in a study of T cell changes during pregnancy in multiple sclerosis. Produced via immunoSEQ multiplex PCR; TCRdb's table is partial and in-frame only. Altogether about 68,000 clones are present, about nine tenths being singletons, with the ten largest covering 1.5%. The source was peripheral blood, collected in the third trimester of pregnancy. The origin of the receptors is a female donor with multiple sclerosis, enrolled in a pregnancy study. CDR3s include the opening cysteine and the closing phenylalanine or tryptophan. D genes are given only for firm matches. Some rows have no size entry. The others give once, few or many, or a class for an expanded clone.

DNA	CDR3	size	D	J	V
TGCGCCAGCAGCTTGGAAGGACAGGGGACTCAGCCCCAGCATTTT	CASSLEGQGTQPQHF	.	TRBD1	TRBJ1-5	TRBV5-1
TGTGCCTGGAATCGACTAGCGGTTACCTCGAACACCGGGGAGCTGTTTTTT	CAWNRLAVTSNTGELFF	.	TRBD2	TRBJ2-2	TRBV30
TGTGCCAGCAGCCCCCTTAGCGGGAGTTCCTACAATGAGCAGTTCTTC	CASSPLSGSSYNEQFF	.	TRBD2	TRBJ2-1	TRBV5-6
TGTGCCAGTAGTCCCCAGGCAGGGGAAGAAGACTACACCTTC	CASSPQAGEEDYTF	.	.	TRBJ1-2	TRBV19
TGTGCCTGGAGTACAGGCAGCAATCAGCCCCAGCATTTT	CAWSTGSNQPQHF	few	.	TRBJ1-5	TRBV30
TGTGCCATCAGTGAGCCCAGGAGCACAGATACGCAGTATTTT	CAISEPRSTDTQYF	.	.	TRBJ2-3	TRBV10-3
TGTGCCAGTAGCCTCCAGGGCGGGACAGGAAGTGCCCGCTACACCTTC	CASSLQGGTGSARYTF	.	TRBD1	TRBJ1-2	TRBV19
TGTGCCAGCTGGGGACAGGGGAACTCCTACGAGCAGTACTTC	CASWGQGNSYEQYF	once	TRBD1	TRBJ2-7	TRBV6-1
TGTGCCACCACGGGACAGCTCTACAATGAGCAGTTCTTC	CATTGQLYNEQFF	once	TRBD1	TRBJ2-1	TRBV2
TGTGCCAGCTCACCGACAGGGACCGATTCACCCCTCCACTTT	CASSPTGTDSPLHF	few	TRBD1	TRBJ1-6	TRBV18
TGTGCCATCAGTGAGGTGCAAGGGGTTGATCAGCCCCAGCATTTT	CAISEVQGVDQPQHF	.	.	TRBJ1-5	TRBV10-3
TGTGCCAGCAGCTTGGGACACAACGTTAATCAGCCCCAGCATTTT	CASSLGHNVNQPQHF	.	.	TRBJ1-5	TRBV5-4
TGTGCCAGCAGCCAAGGTGCAGGGCGGGGGGGCGGGGAGACCCAGTACTTC	CASSQGAGRGGGETQYF	.	TRBD2	TRBJ2-5	TRBV4-2
TGTGCCAGCAGCGTCACATCTCAAGAGACCCAGTACTTC	CASSVTSQETQYF	.	.	TRBJ2-5	TRBV9
TGTGCCAGCAGTGACCCGGGACAGGGAACCGAGCAGTACTTC	CASSDPGQGTEQYF	once	TRBD1	TRBJ2-7	TRBV6-4
TGTGCCAGCTCACGGCCCGGACGGGGAGGGACTGAAGCTTTCTTT	CASSRPGRGGTEAFF	.	.	TRBJ1-1	TRBV18
TGTGCCAGCAGTGAGGGAGACCCTAGCACAGATACGCAGTATTTT	CASSEGDPSTDTQYF	.	.	TRBJ2-3	TRBV6-4
TGTGCCAGCAGCAGCCCTAGCGGGGTGATCTACAATGAGCAGTTCTTC	CASSSPSGVIYNEQFF	.	TRBD2	TRBJ2-1	TRBV5-4
TGTGCCAGCAGCTTAGTACTGGAGGCCGACGAGCAGTACTTC	CASSLVLEADEQYF	.	.	TRBJ2-7	TRBV11-2
TGTGCCAGTAGCCAAGGGGGCTACTCTGGAAACACCATATATTTT	CASSQGGYSGNTIYF	.	TRBD1	TRBJ1-3	TRBV19
TGCGCCAGCAGCGGATCACTAGACGCGAACACCGGGGAGCTGTTTTTT	CASSGSLDANTGELFF	.	.	TRBJ2-2	TRBV5-1
TGTGCCAGCAGTGTAGTCCCGGTTGGCACTGAAGCTTTCTTT	CASSVVPVGTEAFF	.	.	TRBJ1-1	TRBV2
TGTGCCAGCAGCGTAGGCAGGGGAGATCAGCCCCAGCATTTT	CASSVGRGDQPQHF	.	.	TRBJ1-5	TRBV9
TGTGCCAGCAGGCGATCGGGACAGGTCACCGGGGAGCTGTTTTTT	CASRRSGQVTGELFF	.	TRBD1	TRBJ2-2	TRBV6-5
TGCGCCAGCAGCTTGGGGACATACGACTACGAGCAGTACTTC	CASSLGTYDYEQYF	.	.	TRBJ2-7	TRBV5-1
TGTGCCAGCAGTTTAACTGGGAGCTCTGGGGCCAACGTCCTGACTTTC	CASSLTGSSGANVLTF	.	.	TRBJ2-6	TRBV27
TGTGCCAGTAGTCCGGACGGACAGTATATTAATGAGCAGTTCTTC	CASSPDGQYINEQFF	.	.	TRBJ2-1	TRBV19
TGTGCCAGCGGAAAGGCTGGAGAAGAGACCCAGTACTTC	CASGKAGEETQYF	.	.	TRBJ2-5	TRBV11-1
TGTGCCAGCAGTCCCCGGGGACTGCACTACGAGCAGTACTTC	CASSPRGLHYEQYF	.	.	TRBJ2-7	TRBV28
TGTGCCAGCAGCTCAAACAGACAGCTACTTAATGAAAAACTGTTTTTT	CASSSNRQLLNEKLFF	many	.	TRBJ1-4	TRBV7-8
TGTGCCAGCAGCAGGGACACCCCCTTCTATGGCTACACCTTC	CASSRDTPFYGYTF	.	.	TRBJ1-2	TRBV7-9
TGTGCCAGCAGTTTAACAAACAGGGGTAACACTGAAGCTTTCTTT	CASSLTNRGNTEAFF	.	TRBD1	TRBJ1-1	TRBV27
TGTGCCAGTAGTCCCCTCTTGAGCTTCTACGAGCAGTACTTC	CASSPLLSFYEQYF	.	.	TRBJ2-7	TRBV19
TGTGCCAGCAGCTTAGACGGAAGACCGGGACAGCAGATCTACGAGCAGTACTTC	CASSLDGRPGQQIYEQYF	once	TRBD1	TRBJ2-7	TRBV7-2
TGTGCCAGTAGTACGGGAACAAGCAGCGGGGAGCTGTTTTTT	CASSTGTSSGELFF	.	.	TRBJ2-2	TRBV19
TGTGCCAGCAGTTCCGGGGACAGGGGGATCACTGAAGCTTTCTTT	CASSSGDRGITEAFF	.	TRBD1	TRBJ1-1	TRBV6-5
TGTGCCAGCAGCTTAGAACTAGCGGGGGCCCTCGGGACCCAGTACTTC	CASSLELAGALGTQYF	.	TRBD2	TRBJ2-5	TRBV7-2
TGTGCCAGCAGCTTAAATCTAATGCAGGGGAGGGGGAACACTGAAGCTTTCTTT	CASSLNLMQGRGNTEAFF	.	.	TRBJ1-1	TRBV7-9
TGTGCCAGCAGCTTAGACAGGCAGCCCCAGCATTTT	CASSLDRQPQHF	few	.	TRBJ1-5	TRBV7-9
TGTGCCAGCAGTCGGGAGGCAGATACGCAGTATTTT	CASSREADTQYF	.	TRBD2	TRBJ2-3	TRBV11-2
TGCGCCAGCAGCGATAGCGGGAGGGCCGGGAATGAGCAGTTCTTC	CASSDSGRAGNEQFF	.	TRBD2	TRBJ2-1	TRBV10-1
TGCGCCAGCAGCTTGGATGCAGCAACTAATGAAAAACTGTTTTTT	CASSLDAATNEKLFF	once	.	TRBJ1-4	TRBV5-1
TGTGCCAGCAGGGAGTCTAGCACAGATACGCAGTATTTT	CASRESSTDTQYF	.	.	TRBJ2-3	TRBV6-5
TGTGCCAGCATGGGGGGGCGAATGAACACTGAAGCTTTCTTT	CASMGGRMNTEAFF	.	.	TRBJ1-1	TRBV7-8
TGTGCCAGCAGCCTACTAACAGGGGGCGAGGGCAATCAGCCCCAGCATTTT	CASSLLTGGEGNQPQHF	.	TRBD1	TRBJ1-5	TRBV28
TGTGCCAGCAGGGACCTCTTCCGACAGGGTGTAAATGAGCAGTTCTTC	CASRDLFRQGVNEQFF	.	TRBD1	TRBJ2-1	TRBV25-1
TGTGCCAGCAGCTCGGACAGGGGACTTGAAAAACTGTTTTTT	CASSSDRGLEKLFF	.	TRBD1	TRBJ1-4	TRBV7-8
TGTGCCTTAAGAGGGACAGCCCAAGAGACCCAGTACTTC	CALRGTAQETQYF	.	TRBD1	TRBJ2-5	TRBV10-3
TGTGCCAGCAGCCCCTTAAACGCGGGGGGTCGAGGATACACAGATACGCAGTATTTT	CASSPLNAGGRGYTDTQYF	.	TRBD2	TRBJ2-3	TRBV7-9
TGTGCCAGCAGCTTTTGGACAGGGGGGAACTATGGCTACACCTTC	CASSFWTGGNYGYTF	once	TRBD1	TRBJ1-2	TRBV7-2
TGTGCCAGCAGTACTGGACAGGGGGTTAATGAAAAACTGTTTTTT	CASSTGQGVNEKLFF	once	TRBD1	TRBJ1-4	TRBV9
TGTGCCTGGAGTGTAACCGGAGATAGCAATCAGCCCCAGCATTTT	CAWSVTGDSNQPQHF	many	.	TRBJ1-5	TRBV30
TGTGCCAGCAGCCGGGACACCCTGACCGGGGAGCTGTTTTTT	CASSRDTLTGELFF	.	.	TRBJ2-2	TRBV7-7
TGCGCCAGCAGCCCCGGACAGCTTGAGACTGAAGCTTTCTTT	CASSPGQLETEAFF	.	.	TRBJ1-1	TRBV5-1
TGTGCCAGCAGCTTCGCCCCAATTGGACTAGCGGAATACAATGAGCAGTTCTTC	CASSFAPIGLAEYNEQFF	.	TRBD2	TRBJ2-1	TRBV7-9
TGTGCCAGCACTATTAGTGGGCCTCCTGAGCAGTTCTTC	CASTISGPPEQFF	.	.	TRBJ2-1	TRBV5-6
TGTGCCAGCAGCGAGGGACTTCACCTTTCCTACAATGAGCAGTTCTTC	CASSEGLHLSYNEQFF	once	.	TRBJ2-1	TRBV9
TGTGCCAGCAGCTTGCAGGGTCGATATGTCCTCCACTTT	CASSLQGRYVLHF	.	.	TRBJ1-6	TRBV5-8
TGTGCCAGCAGCAATATGGGGCCCAGGGTTGGGCTGTTTTTT	CASSNMGPRVGLFF	.	.	TRBJ2-2	TRBV11-2